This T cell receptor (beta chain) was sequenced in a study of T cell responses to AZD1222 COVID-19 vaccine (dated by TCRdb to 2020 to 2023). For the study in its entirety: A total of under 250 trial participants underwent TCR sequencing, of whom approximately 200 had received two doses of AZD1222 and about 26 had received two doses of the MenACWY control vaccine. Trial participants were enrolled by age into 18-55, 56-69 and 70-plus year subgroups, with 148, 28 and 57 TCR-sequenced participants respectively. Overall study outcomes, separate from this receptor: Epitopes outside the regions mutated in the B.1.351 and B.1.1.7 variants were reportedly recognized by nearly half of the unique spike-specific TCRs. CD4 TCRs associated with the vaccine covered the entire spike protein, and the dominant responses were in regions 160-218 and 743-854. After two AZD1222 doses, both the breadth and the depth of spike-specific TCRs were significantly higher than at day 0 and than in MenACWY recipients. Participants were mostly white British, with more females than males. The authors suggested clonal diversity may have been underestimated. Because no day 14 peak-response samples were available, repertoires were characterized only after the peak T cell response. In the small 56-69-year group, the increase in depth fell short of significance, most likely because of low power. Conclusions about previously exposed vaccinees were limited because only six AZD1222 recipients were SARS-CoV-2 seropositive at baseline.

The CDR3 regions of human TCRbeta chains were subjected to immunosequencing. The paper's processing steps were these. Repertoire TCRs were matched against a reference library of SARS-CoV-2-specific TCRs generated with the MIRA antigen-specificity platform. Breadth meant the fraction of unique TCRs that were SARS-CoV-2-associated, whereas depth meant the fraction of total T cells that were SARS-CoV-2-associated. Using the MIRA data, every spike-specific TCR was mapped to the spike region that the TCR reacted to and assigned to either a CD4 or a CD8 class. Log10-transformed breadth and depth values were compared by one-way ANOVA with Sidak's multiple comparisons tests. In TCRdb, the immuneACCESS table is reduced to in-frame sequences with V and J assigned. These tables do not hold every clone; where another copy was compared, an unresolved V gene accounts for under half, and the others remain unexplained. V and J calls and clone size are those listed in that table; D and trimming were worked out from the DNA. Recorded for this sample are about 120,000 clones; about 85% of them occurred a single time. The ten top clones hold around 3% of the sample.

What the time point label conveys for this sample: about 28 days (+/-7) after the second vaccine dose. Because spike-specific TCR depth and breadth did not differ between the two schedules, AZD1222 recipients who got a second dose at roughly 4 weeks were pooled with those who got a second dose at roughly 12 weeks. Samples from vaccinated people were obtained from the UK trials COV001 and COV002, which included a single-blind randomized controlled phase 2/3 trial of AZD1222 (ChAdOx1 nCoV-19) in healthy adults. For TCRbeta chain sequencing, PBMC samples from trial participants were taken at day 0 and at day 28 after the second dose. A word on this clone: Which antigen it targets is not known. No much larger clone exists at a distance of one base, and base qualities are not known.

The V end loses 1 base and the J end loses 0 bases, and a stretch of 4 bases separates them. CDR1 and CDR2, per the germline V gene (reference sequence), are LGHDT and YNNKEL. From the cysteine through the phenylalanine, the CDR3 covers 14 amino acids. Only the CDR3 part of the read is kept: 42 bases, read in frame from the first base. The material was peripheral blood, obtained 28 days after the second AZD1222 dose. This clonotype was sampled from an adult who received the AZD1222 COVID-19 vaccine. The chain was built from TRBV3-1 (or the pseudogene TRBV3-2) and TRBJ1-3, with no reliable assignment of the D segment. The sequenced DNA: TGTGCCAGCAGCCAAGCAGGCTCTGGAAACACCATATATTTT. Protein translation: CASSQAGSGNTIYF.